This TCR beta chain is drawn from a study of blood T cell repertoires in COVID-19. From germline, CDR1 is LNHDA and CDR2 SQIVND (reference sequence). The CDR3 covers 14 residues. Between the trimmed V and J ends, which lost 6 bases and 4 bases, there was a span of 15 bases. Measured with immunoSEQ multiplex PCR; TCRdb has only the in-frame clones, and not every one. This sample carries 200,000 to 250,000 clones, about 90% of them seen once, and the ten largest clones take roughly 14%. Material: PBMCs or T cells enriched from blood (not recorded which). The receptor was derived from a woman aged 45 to 65 with acute COVID-19. The J gene is TRBJ1-1, the V gene TRBV19; D gene uncertain. This CDR3 reads CASRVNGVSTEAFF. In DNA form, the CDR3 reads TGTGCCAGTAGAGTAAACGGAGTGAGCACTGAAGCTTTCTTT.